Below are 14 T cell receptor beta chains sequenced from a single sample in a study of T cells in Graves' hyperthyroidism and ophthalmopathy. The CDR3 regions of TCR beta were amplified from RNA transcripts. RT-PCR in the first round (using the HTBI primer set) targeted the TCR CDR3. TCRdb reprocessed the multiplex PCR reads via MiXCR and lists one record per CDR3 protein. This table has some 510,000 distinct CDR3 sequences, 46% appearing once. Source material: peripheral blood or thyroid tissue (not recorded which). The source of these receptors is a woman between 18 and 29 years old with Graves' hyperthyroidism.

V usage is TRBV29-1 and J usage is TRBJ1-5, with 10 nucleotides matching TRBD1. Germline V lookup: CDR1 SQVTM, CDR2 ANQGSEA. The V segment lost 3 bases and the J segment 14 bases; nucleotides outside the gene matches: 13. The CDR3 is 14 residues long. CDR3 sequence: CSVEDPDRGLYEHF. DNA for the CDR3: TGCAGCGTTGAGGACCCAGACAGGGGGCTGTACGAGCATTTT.

The chain combines TRBV9 with TRBJ2-5; the match to TRBD2 covers 8 bases. In germline, CDR1 is SGDLS, CDR2 YYNGEE. V was pared by 6 bases and J by 5 bases, with 12 bases of the junction left unmatched. CDR3 size: 15 residues. The CDR3 protein is CASTQSASGRETQYF. The CDR3 DNA follows: TGTGCCAGCACCCAGTCCGCTAGCGGGCGGGAGACCCAGTACTTC.

Only a few counts were recorded for this clonotype. The chain is built from TRBV7-2 and TRBJ1-1, with no clear D. Germline-derived CDR1 and CDR2 are SGHTA and FQGNSA. V was pared by 8 bases and J by 1 base, with 11 bases between. This CDR3 has 13 amino acids. This CDR3 reads CASSHTPNTEAFF. For the CDR3, the DNA is TGTGCCAGCTCACACACACCGAACACTGAAGCTTTCTTT.

In its sample, this clonotype was seen many times. The chain has TRBV7-9 and TRBJ2-5; D is undetermined. Trimming pared 5 bases from V and 11 bases from J, leaving 12 bases between. Per germline, CDR1 SEHNR and CDR2 FQNEAQ (reference sequence). This CDR3 region has 11 residues. The CDR3 sequence is CASSPTQMQYF. The CDR3 region has the DNA TGTGCCAGCAGCCCCACCCAGATGCAGTACTTC.

Only a few counts were recorded for this clonotype. The CDR3 protein is CASSQEKIPETQYF. CDR3 DNA sequence: TGTGCCAGCAGCCAAGAGAAAATCCCGGAGACCCAGTACTTC. The chain uses TRBV14 and TRBJ2-5, with unresolved D. V dropped 0 bases and J dropped 5 bases, with 10 bases sitting between them. The germline CDR1 and CDR2 sequences are SGHDN and FVKESK. This CDR3 is 14 amino acids long.

This chain links TRBV24-1 with TRBJ2-5, with D perhaps given as TRBD1 or TRBD2 (5 bases each). Per germline, CDR1 KGHDR and CDR2 SFDVKD. V was shortened by 2 bases and J by 1 base, with 13 bases between the two germline ends. The length of the CDR3 is 16 residues. The CDR3 sequence: CATSDYRDLRQETQYF. CDR3 nucleotides: TGTGCCACCAGTGATTACCGGGACCTTCGCCAAGAGACCCAGTACTTC.

The V and J genes are TRBV11-2 and TRBJ2-5; 10 bases agree with TRBD2. Unmatched junction bases numbered 11, after V lost 5 bases and J lost 8 bases. In germline, CDR1 is SGHAT, CDR2 FQNNGV. The CDR3 consists of 15 residues. CDR3 in DNA: TGTGCCAGCAGCGGCCACGGGCTAGCGGGAGATACCCAGTACTTC. This sequence encodes CASSGHGLAGDTQYF.

This clonotype was seen many times. The chain is built from TRBV29-1 and TRBJ1-5; D not certain. This CDR3 spans 14 amino acids. Between the trimmed V and J ends, which lost 6 bases and 7 bases, there was a span of 19 bases. The V gene's germline CDR1 is SQVTM and CDR2 ANQGSEA. CDR3 region: CSVAQGISGQPQHF. CDR3 DNA: TGCAGCGTCGCACAAGGGATCTCGGGACAGCCCCAGCATTTT.

This clonotype was counted once. The chain employs TRBV10-3 and TRBJ1-6; 8 bases map to TRBD1. Unmatched junction bases numbered 7, after V lost 4 bases and J lost 11 bases. The CDR3 covers 14 residues. Germline CDR1 is ENHRY and CDR2 is SYGVKD. The DNA of the CDR3 is TGTGCCATCAGTGGGAGTGACAGGGGTACACCCCTCCACTTT. Residues: CAISGSDRGTPLHF.

This clonotype has only a few counts. V is TRBV7-2 and J is TRBJ1-5, with D possibly TRBD1 on 5 matching bases. The germline V gene has CDR1 SGHTA and CDR2 FQGNSA. V was clipped by 5 bases and J by 1 base, with 12 bases between them. This CDR3 contains 15 residues. The CDR3 here is CASSTGRRSNQPQHF. CDR3 in DNA: TGTGCCAGCAGCACGGGACGGAGAAGCAATCAGCCCCAGCATTTT. Full variable domain (outside the CDR3, taken from reference TRBV7-2 and TRBJ1-5): GAGVSQSPSNKVTEKGKDVELRCDPISGHTALYWYRQSLGQGLEFLIYFQGNSAPDKSGLPSDRFSAERTGGSVSTLTIQRTQQEDSAVYLCASSTGRRSNQPQHFGDGTRLSIL.

This chain uses TRBV10-3 with TRBJ2-6, with 7 bases matching TRBD1. There are 14 residues in the CDR3. Germline loops: CDR1 ENHRY, CDR2 SYGVKD. V lost 2 bases and J lost 8; bases outside the gene matches: 3. The DNA of the CDR3 is TGTGCCATCAGTGAGCAGACAGGGTCCAACGTCCTGACTTTC. It yields the protein CAISEQTGSNVLTF.

This rearrangement joins TRBV29-1 to TRBJ2-7; 8 bases are a match to TRBD1. Germline CDR1 SQVTM, CDR2 ANQGSEA. This CDR3 has 11 residues. With V trimmed by 8 bases and J by 5 bases, 5 bases remained unmatched. As DNA, the CDR3 is TGCAGCTTGGACAGGGCAGACGAGCAGTACTTC. Translating gives CSLDRADEQYF.

Only a few counts were recorded for this clonotype. The chain carries TRBV7-6 and TRBJ2-5; the D gene is possibly TRBD2 (6 bases). The CDR3 covers 17 residues. The V end was cut by 5 bases, the J end by 0 bases, with 19 bases between. CDR1 and CDR2 from the germline V gene are SGHVS and FNYEAQ. CDR3 loop: CASSQDWRDSYQETQYF. The CDR3 nucleotides read TGTGCCAGCAGCCAAGATTGGCGGGACTCGTACCAAGAGACCCAGTACTTC.

This clonotype was observed once. V is TRBV2 and J is TRBJ1-2, with D perhaps matching TRBD1 (5 bases). Germline CDR1 reads SNHLY; CDR2 reads FYNNEI. The CDR3 length is 14 residues. Trimming cost V 7 bases and J 2 bases, with 14 bases left between them. The CDR3 coding sequence is TGTGCCAGCATCCCCGGGGGGGTAAACTATGGCTACACCTTC. Its protein product is CASIPGGVNYGYTF.